This T cell receptor (beta chain) was recovered during a study of blood T cell repertoires in COVID-19. Germline-derived CDR1 and CDR2 are SGHDN and FVKESK. The CDR3 is 9 amino acids. Here immunoSEQ multiplex PCR was the method, and the copy in TCRdb shows in-frame clones only, minus some. The sample lists about 210,000 clones; roughly 84% were seen once. Sequencing input: peripheral blood. The chain joins TRBV14 to TRBJ1-1, with D possibly being TRBD1 (5 bases). This TCR was recovered from a man in his fifties or sixties with active or convalescent COVID-19. The CDR3 spells CPWGDEAFF. CDR3 bases: TGTCCTTGGGGGGATGAAGCTTTCTTT.